The clone carrying this TCR beta chain has only a few counts. Its specificity is unknown. For the second PCR, which ran for about 6 to 12 cycles, a sample-barcoded 5' primer and a J-beta primer mix were used. Carrying 12 random nucleotides, a template-switch adaptor labeled each individual cDNA molecule. A single record per CDR3 protein comes from TCRdb applying MiXCR to the 5' RACE reads. The sample shows under 800,000 distinct CDR3 sequences, 43% of them seen only once. The sample is drawn from a study of blood T cells in healthy people across ages. Every sample gave at least 5.5 micrograms of total RNA when it was extracted. Germline V gene data show CDR1 as DFQATT and CDR2 as SNEGSKA (reference sequence). This CDR3 has 14 residues. V lost 0 bases and J 6 bases, leaving 12 bases between the germline ends. Findings and caveats of the study: The study could not conclusively compare naive and antigen-experienced cells, given its unsorted PBMCs. Considered underestimates were the diversity estimates obtained from one million T cells.

The chain links TRBV20-1 to TRBJ1-5; D is unresolved. This clonotype was obtained from a woman aged 60-70 years in good health. The sequencing input was blood. The CDR3 is CSARDSLPTQPQHF. Written as DNA, the CDR3 is TGCAGTGCTAGAGATTCTCTTCCGACTCAGCCCCAGCATTTT.